Shown below are 6 T cell receptor beta chains from a single sample sequenced in a study of cytomegalovirus exposure and HLA in healthy donors. The PCR had 60 Vbeta and 13 Jbeta primers. The protocol was immunoSEQ multiplex PCR, while the TCRdb copy is restricted to in-frame clones and leaves out a portion. The table lists approximately 79,000 clones, about three quarters of them singletons. Sequencing was done on a sample of PBMCs. Every receptor here comes from a boy between 5 and 17 years old in good health and CMV-seronegative.

The V call is TRBV4-1, the J call TRBJ2-1, with unresolved D. This CDR3 contains 16 residues. Germline assignment: CDR1 MGHRA and CDR2 YSYEKL. The V end was cut by 1 base, the J end by 0 bases, with 10 bases between. The CDR3 DNA sequence: TGCGCCAGCAGCCAAGGGAGCTTCGACTCCTACAATGAGCAGTTCTTC. It specifies CASSQGSFDSYNEQFF.

J is TRBJ1-5 and V is TRBV10-2; D gene unclear. Per the germline V gene, CDR1 is WSHSY and CDR2 is SAAADI. The CDR3 is 14 amino acids. Trimming stripped 6 bases from V and 7 bases from J, with 16 bases between. The CDR3 loop is CASRPGEGGQPQHF. The CDR3 DNA sequence: TGCGCCAGCAGGCCCGGTGAGGGCGGCCAGCCCCAGCATTTT.

Turning to this clone: One junction end does not reproduce the germline sequence, and a read error may be involved. The chain carries TRBV5-1 and TRBJ2-1; 9 bases match TRBD2. The germline gives CDR1 SGHRS, CDR2 YFSETQ. The CDR3 is made up of 14 amino acids. CDR3 sequence: CASSGAGGFNEQLF. The CDR3, as DNA: TGCGCCAGCAGTGGAGCGGGGGGTTTCAATGAGCAGCTCTTC.

The rearrangement links TRBV7-8 to TRBJ1-1, with D perhaps TRBD1 (5 bases). V was cut by 3 bases and J by 10 bases, with 27 bases left in between. CDR1 and CDR2 (germline): SGHVS, FQNEAQ. The CDR3 contains 17 residues. The CDR3 DNA reads TGTGCCAGCAGCTTCGACGGCGGGACGTCTTCATTTAGGGGAGCTTTCTTT. Its protein is CASSFDGGTSSFRGAFF.

The chain joins TRBV4-3 to TRBJ2-5; D is perhaps TRBD1 (6 bases). The CDR3 totals 16 residues. The V and J ends lost 4 bases and 5 bases respectively, with 20 bases between them. Germline V gene lookup returns CDR1 LGHNA and CDR2 YSLEER. The CDR3 DNA reads as TGCGCCAGCAGCCGATCGGACAGCGGAATCTCGGAGACCCAGTACTTC. Protein sequence: CASSRSDSGISETQYF.

The genes are TRBV10-2 and TRBJ1-4; the match to TRBD1 covers 9 bases. V shed 6 bases, J shed 2 bases, and the junction held 4 bases outside the gene matches. Per germline, CDR1 WSHSY and CDR2 SAAADI. The CDR3 loop spans 15 amino acids. Here the CDR3 DNA reads TGCGCCAGCAGGTTGACAGGGGGGACTAATGAAAAACTGTTTTTT. As protein: CASRLTGGTNEKLFF.